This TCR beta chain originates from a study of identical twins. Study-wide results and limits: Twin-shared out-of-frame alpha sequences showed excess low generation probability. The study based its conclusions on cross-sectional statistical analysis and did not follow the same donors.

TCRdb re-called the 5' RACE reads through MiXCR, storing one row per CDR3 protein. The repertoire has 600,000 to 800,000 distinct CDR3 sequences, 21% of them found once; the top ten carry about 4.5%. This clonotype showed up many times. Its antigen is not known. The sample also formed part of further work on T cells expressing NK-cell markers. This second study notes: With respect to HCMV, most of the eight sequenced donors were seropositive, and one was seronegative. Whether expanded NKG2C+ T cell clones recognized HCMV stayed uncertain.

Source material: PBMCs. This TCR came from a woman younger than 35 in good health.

The CDR3 DNA reads TGCGCCAGCAGCTTCTCGGCTACTGGTGAGCAGTTCTTC. It encodes CASSFSATGEQFF. The rearrangement links TRBV5-1 to TRBJ2-1; the D is unclear. V was clipped by 2 bases and J by 9 bases, with 12 bases between them. This CDR3 contains 13 residues. Germline loops: CDR1 SGHRS, CDR2 YFSETQ.